A selection of T cell receptor beta chains follows, all from one sample in a study of T cell changes during pregnancy in multiple sclerosis. The method was immunoSEQ multiplex PCR; TCRdb's version includes in-frame clones alone and lacks a portion of them. In the table there are about 40,000 clones, 80% to 90% of which are singletons. Material: CD4+ T cells from peripheral blood mononuclear cells, obtained after pregnancy. These receptors originate from a female donor with multiple sclerosis, enrolled in a pregnancy study. Both conserved end residues are part of each CDR3. A D gene is named only where the DNA matches it firmly. The size entry is marked missing in some rows and otherwise reads once, few, many or a size class.

v_gene,d_gene,abundance,j_gene,CDR3aa,CDR3nt
TRBV7-2,TRBD1,NA,TRBJ2-5,CASSPRTGPGQETQYF,TGTGCCAGCAGCCCGAGGACAGGGCCGGGGCAAGAGACCCAGTACTTC
TRBV18,NA,medium-sized,TRBJ2-2,CASSPGGRNTGELFF,TGTGCCAGCTCCCCAGGAGGGAGAAACACCGGGGAGCTGTTTTTT
TRBV9,TRBD1,NA,TRBJ2-6,CASSVAPGQPFSGANVLTF,TGTGCCAGCAGCGTAGCCCCGGGACAGCCCTTCTCTGGGGCCAACGTCCTGACTTTC
TRBV7-2,TRBD1,once,TRBJ2-7,CASSPQTGSSYEQYF,TGTGCCAGCAGCCCTCAGACAGGGAGCTCCTACGAGCAGTACTTC
TRBV18,TRBD1,once,TRBJ2-2,CASSPVRQGTGTGELFF,TGTGCCAGCTCACCGGTTCGACAGGGTACGGGCACCGGGGAGCTGTTTTTT
TRBV28,TRBD1,NA,TRBJ1-2,CASSPLGQGEGYTF,TGTGCCAGCAGTCCCCTCGGACAGGGTGAGGGCTACACCTTC
TRBV4-1,NA,NA,TRBJ1-5,CASSQREGQGPQHF,TGCGCCAGCAGCCAAAGGGAGGGCCAGGGTCCCCAGCATTTT
TRBV5-1,NA,NA,TRBJ2-7,CASSLDIRYEQYF,TGCGCCAGCAGCTTGGACATCCGCTACGAGCAGTACTTC
TRBV6-5,NA,NA,TRBJ1-5,CASSLAGGGGNQPQHF,TGTGCCAGCAGTTTGGCCGGAGGGGGGGGAAATCAGCCCCAGCATTTT
TRBV30,NA,NA,TRBJ2-7,CAWSGPYEQYF,TGTGCCTGGAGTGGGCCCTACGAGCAGTACTTC
TRBV18,NA,NA,TRBJ2-6,CASSPLQLSGANVLTF,TGTGCCAGCTCACCTTTACAGCTCTCTGGGGCCAACGTCCTGACTTTC
TRBV29-1,NA,NA,TRBJ2-7,CSVHQGTYEQYF,TGCAGCGTTCACCAGGGGACCTACGAGCAGTACTTC
TRBV29-1,TRBD2,NA,TRBJ2-4,CSVRRLAGGDIQYF,TGCAGCGTCCGGCGACTAGCGGGAGGGGACATTCAGTACTTC
TRBV19,NA,NA,TRBJ1-5,CASSMGGRSNQPQHF,TGTGCCAGTAGTATGGGGGGAAGGAGCAATCAGCCCCAGCATTTT
TRBV19,NA,NA,TRBJ1-1,CASSIGQGLMNTEAFF,TGTGCCAGTAGTATAGGGCAGGGACTTATGAACACTGAAGCTTTCTTT
TRBV5-3,NA,NA,TRBJ1-5,CARSFPLLDIELYSNQPQHF,TGTGCCAGAAGCTTCCCTCTCTTAGACATTGAACTTTATAGCAATCAGCCCCAGCATTTT
TRBV29-1,NA,NA,TRBJ2-7,CSVVGVSGQGTSYEQYF,TGCAGCGTTGTAGGTGTCTCGGGCCAGGGGACGTCCTACGAGCAGTACTTC
TRBV6-5,TRBD1,NA,TRBJ2-7,CASLMPQRDRGTYF,TGTGCCAGCCTTATGCCCCAGAGGGACAGGGGTACGTACTTC
TRBV6-1,NA,NA,TRBJ1-6,CASSDAGDYSPLHF,TGTGCCAGCAGCGACGCCGGGGATTATTCACCCCTCCACTTT
TRBV10-3,NA,once,TRBJ1-4,CAAGTEGEKLFF,TGTGCCGCGGGGACGGAGGGGGAAAAACTGTTTTTT
TRBV25-1,TRBD2,NA,TRBJ2-1,CASSEGARAGAYNEQFF,TGTGCCAGCAGTGAAGGAGCTAGGGCGGGAGCCTACAATGAGCAGTTCTTC
TRBV18,TRBD2,NA,TRBJ2-1,CASSPGGRAHGEQFF,TGTGCCAGCTCACCGGGCGGGAGGGCCCACGGTGAGCAGTTCTTC
TRBV28,NA,NA,TRBJ2-2,CASSLGGYRTGELFF,TGTGCCAGCAGTTTAGGGGGGTATCGGACCGGGGAGCTGTTTTTT
TRBV19,TRBD2,NA,TRBJ2-7,CASSIRTSGTYEQYF,TGTGCCAGTAGTATACGGACTAGCGGAACCTACGAGCAGTACTTC
TRBV19,TRBD1,NA,TRBJ2-5,CASSRAGTGTQETQYF,TGTGCCAGTAGTCGTGCCGGGACAGGGACCCAAGAGACCCAGTACTTC
TRBV11-2,TRBD2,few,TRBJ2-5,CASSLGETSRQETQYF,TGTGCCAGCAGCTTAGGCGAGACTAGCAGACAAGAGACCCAGTACTTC
TRBV7-2,NA,NA,TRBJ2-3,CASGLSDSTQYF,TGTGCCAGCGGGTTATCGGACAGTACGCAGTATTTT
TRBV7-3,NA,NA,TRBJ1-1,CASSPNRANTEAFF,TGTGCCAGCTCTCCGAACAGGGCGAACACTGAAGCTTTCTTT
TRBV2,NA,NA,TRBJ2-7,CASSEPTSSYEQYF,TGTGCCAGCAGTGAGCCTACTAGCTCCTACGAGCAGTACTTC
TRBV5-4,TRBD2,NA,TRBJ2-3,CASSLGLAGGPRTDTQYF,TGTGCCAGCAGCTTGGGATTAGCGGGAGGGCCGAGAACAGATACGCAGTATTTT
TRBV7-9,NA,NA,TRBJ2-1,CASSPSRLELAHEQFF,TGTGCCAGCAGCCCCTCCCGACTAGAATTGGCCCATGAGCAGTTCTTC
TRBV6-1,NA,NA,TRBJ1-1,CASSTHDRNTEAFF,TGTGCCAGCAGTACCCACGACAGGAACACTGAAGCTTTCTTT
TRBV7-3,NA,NA,TRBJ2-1,CASSPGLNEQFF,TGTGCCAGCAGCCCGGGACTCAATGAGCAGTTCTTC
TRBV19,TRBD1,NA,TRBJ1-2,CASSLLRGQDYGYTF,TGTGCCAGTAGTCTCCTCAGGGGGCAAGACTATGGCTACACCTTC
TRBV6-1,NA,NA,TRBJ2-4,CASSDPTRLAKNIQYF,TGTGCCAGCAGTGACCCCACTAGACTAGCCAAAAACATTCAGTACTTC
TRBV7-2,NA,NA,TRBJ2-7,CASSAGHHYEQYF,TGTGCCAGCAGCGCCGGACACCACTACGAGCAGTACTTC
TRBV7-2,TRBD2,once,TRBJ2-1,CASTPPGLAVDEQFF,TGTGCCAGCACCCCTCCGGGACTAGCGGTCGATGAGCAGTTCTTC
TRBV4-2,TRBD2,medium-sized,TRBJ2-7,CASSQGLADPYEQYF,TGTGCCAGCAGCCAAGGTCTAGCGGATCCCTACGAGCAGTACTTC
TRBV18,NA,NA,TRBJ2-7,CASSPPPGYEQYF,TGTGCCAGCTCACCCCCCCCGGGCTACGAGCAGTACTTC
TRBV9,NA,NA,TRBJ1-1,CASSQGPGMNTEAFF,TGTGCCAGCAGCCAGGGGCCGGGTATGAACACTGAAGCTTTCTTT
TRBV28,TRBD1,NA,TRBJ2-7,CASNPGTGTEQYF,TGTGCCAGCAACCCCGGGACAGGGACCGAGCAGTACTTC